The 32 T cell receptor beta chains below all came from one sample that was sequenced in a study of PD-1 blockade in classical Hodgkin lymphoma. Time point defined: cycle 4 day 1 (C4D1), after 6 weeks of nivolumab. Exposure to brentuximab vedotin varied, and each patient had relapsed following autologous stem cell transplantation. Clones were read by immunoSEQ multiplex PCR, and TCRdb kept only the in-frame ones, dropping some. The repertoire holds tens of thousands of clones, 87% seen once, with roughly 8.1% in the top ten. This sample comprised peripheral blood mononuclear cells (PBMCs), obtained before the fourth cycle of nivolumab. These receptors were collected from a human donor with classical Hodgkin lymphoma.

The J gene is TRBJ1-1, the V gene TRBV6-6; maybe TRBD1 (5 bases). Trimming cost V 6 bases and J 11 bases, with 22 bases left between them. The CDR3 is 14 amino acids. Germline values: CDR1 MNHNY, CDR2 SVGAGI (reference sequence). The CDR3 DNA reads TGTGCCAGCAGCCCGGCATCTCAGGGTATGTGGGCTTTCTTT. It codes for CASSPASQGMWAFF.

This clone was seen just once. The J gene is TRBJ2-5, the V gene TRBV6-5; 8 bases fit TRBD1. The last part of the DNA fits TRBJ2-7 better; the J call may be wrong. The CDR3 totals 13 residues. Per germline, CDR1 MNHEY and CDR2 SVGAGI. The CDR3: CASSRQGTYEQYF. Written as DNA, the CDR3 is TGTGCCAGCAGTCGACAGGGGACCTACGAGCAGTACTTC.

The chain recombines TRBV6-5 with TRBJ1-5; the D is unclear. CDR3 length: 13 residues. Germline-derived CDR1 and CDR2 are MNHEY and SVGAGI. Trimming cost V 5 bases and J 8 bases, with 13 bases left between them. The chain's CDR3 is CASSPRPREPQHF. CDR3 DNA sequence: TGTGCCAGCAGTCCACGGCCCCGGGAGCCCCAGCATTTT.

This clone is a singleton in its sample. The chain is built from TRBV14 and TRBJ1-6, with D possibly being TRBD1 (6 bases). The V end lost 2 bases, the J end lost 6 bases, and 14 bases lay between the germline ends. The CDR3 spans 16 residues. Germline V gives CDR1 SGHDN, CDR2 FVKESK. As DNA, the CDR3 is TGTGCCAGCAGCCAAAACGCCGGGACACCTAATTCACCCCTCCACTTT. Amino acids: CASSQNAGTPNSPLHF.

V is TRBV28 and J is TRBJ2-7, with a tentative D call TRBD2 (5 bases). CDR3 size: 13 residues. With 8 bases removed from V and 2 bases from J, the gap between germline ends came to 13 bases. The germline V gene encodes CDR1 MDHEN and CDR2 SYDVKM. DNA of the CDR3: TGTGCCAGCTTAGGAGGCCGCGCCTACGAGCAGTACTTC. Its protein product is CASLGGRAYEQYF.

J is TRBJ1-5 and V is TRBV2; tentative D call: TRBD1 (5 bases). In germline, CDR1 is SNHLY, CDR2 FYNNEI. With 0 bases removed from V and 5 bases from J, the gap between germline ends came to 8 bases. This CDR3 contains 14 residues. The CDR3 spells CASSEALGDQPQHF. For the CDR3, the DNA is TGTGCCAGCAGTGAAGCGCTGGGGGATCAGCCCCAGCATTTT.

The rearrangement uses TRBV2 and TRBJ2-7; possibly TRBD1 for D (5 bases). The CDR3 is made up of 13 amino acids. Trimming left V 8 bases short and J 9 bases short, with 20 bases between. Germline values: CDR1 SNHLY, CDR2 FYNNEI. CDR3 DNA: TGTGCCAGCTCGGAAGGGGATTTATCACGGCAGTACTTC. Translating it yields CASSEGDLSRQYF.

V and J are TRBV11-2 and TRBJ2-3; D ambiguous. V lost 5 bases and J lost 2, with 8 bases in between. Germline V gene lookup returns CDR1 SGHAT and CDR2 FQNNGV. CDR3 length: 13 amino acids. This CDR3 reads CASSPQPTDTQYF. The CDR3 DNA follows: TGTGCCAGCAGCCCACAACCCACAGATACGCAGTATTTT.

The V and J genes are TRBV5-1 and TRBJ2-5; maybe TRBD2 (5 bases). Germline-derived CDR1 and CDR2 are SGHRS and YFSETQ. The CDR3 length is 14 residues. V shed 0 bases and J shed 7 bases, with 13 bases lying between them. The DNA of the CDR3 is TGCGCCAGCAGCTTGGGGTCGGGGTTGGGGACCCAGTACTTC. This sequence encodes CASSLGSGLGTQYF.

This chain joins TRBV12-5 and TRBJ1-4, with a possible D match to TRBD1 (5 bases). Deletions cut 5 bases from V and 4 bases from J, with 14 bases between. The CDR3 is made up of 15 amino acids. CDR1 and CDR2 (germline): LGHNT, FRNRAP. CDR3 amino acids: CASGPPGPSNEKLFF. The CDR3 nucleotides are TGTGCTAGTGGTCCCCCGGGACCTAGTAATGAAAAACTGTTTTTT. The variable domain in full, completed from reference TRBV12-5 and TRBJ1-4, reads DARVTQTPRHKVTEMGQEVTMRCQPILGHNTVFWYRQTMMQGLELLAYFRNRAPLDDSGMPKDRFSAEMPDATLATLKIQPSEPRDSAVYFCASGPPGPSNEKLFFGSGTQLSVL.

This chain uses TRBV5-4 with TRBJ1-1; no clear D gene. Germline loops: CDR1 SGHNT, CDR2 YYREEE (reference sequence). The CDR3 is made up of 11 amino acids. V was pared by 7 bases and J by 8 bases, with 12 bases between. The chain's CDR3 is CASEGRREAFF. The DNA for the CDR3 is TGTGCCAGCGAAGGACGCAGGGAAGCTTTCTTT.

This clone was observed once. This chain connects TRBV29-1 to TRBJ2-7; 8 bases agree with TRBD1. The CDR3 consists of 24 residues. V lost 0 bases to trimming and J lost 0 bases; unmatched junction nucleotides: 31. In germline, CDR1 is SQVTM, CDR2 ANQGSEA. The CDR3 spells CSVEEAGWVRGPLRTFRLSYEQYF. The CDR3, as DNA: TGCAGCGTTGAAGAAGCGGGCTGGGTCAGGGGGCCCCTTCGAACATTTCGTCTCTCCTACGAGCAGTACTTC.

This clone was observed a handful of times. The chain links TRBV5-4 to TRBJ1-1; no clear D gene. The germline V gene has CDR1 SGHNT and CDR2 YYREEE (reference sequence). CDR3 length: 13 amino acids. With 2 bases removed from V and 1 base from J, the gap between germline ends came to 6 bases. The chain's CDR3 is CASSFGGNTEAFF. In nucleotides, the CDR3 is TGTGCCAGCAGCTTCGGAGGGAACACTGAAGCTTTCTTT.

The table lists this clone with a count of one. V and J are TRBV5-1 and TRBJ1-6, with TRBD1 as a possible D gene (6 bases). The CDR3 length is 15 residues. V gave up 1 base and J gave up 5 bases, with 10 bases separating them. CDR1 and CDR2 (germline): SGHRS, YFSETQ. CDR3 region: CASSLTGNHNSPLHF. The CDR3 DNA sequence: TGCGCCAGCAGCTTGACAGGGAACCATAATTCACCCCTCCACTTT.

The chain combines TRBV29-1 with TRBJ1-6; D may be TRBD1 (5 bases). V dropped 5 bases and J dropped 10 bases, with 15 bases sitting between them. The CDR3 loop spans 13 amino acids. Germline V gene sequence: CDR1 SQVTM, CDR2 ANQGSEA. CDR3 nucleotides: TGCAGCGTTTCGACAGCCAAAGGATCACCCCTCCACTTT. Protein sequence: CSVSTAKGSPLHF.

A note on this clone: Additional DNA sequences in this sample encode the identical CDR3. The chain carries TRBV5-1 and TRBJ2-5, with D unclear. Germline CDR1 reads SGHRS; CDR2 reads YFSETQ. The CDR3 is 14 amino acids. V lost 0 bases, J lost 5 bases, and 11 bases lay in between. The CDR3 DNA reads TGCGCCAGCAGCTTGGTGGGCGGTTTGGAGACCCAGTACTTC. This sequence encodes CASSLVGGLETQYF. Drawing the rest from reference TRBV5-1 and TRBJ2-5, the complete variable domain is KAGVTQTPRYLIKTRGQQVTLSCSPISGHRSVSWYQQTPGQGLQFLFEYFSETQRNKGNFPGRFSGRQFSNSRSEMNVSTLELGDSALYLCASSLVGGLETQYFGPGTRLLVL.

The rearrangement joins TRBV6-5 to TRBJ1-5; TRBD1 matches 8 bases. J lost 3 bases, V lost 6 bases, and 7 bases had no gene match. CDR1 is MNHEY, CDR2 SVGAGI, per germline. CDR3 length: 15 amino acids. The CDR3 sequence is CASSPRGQYNQPQHF. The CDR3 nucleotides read TGTGCCAGCAGCCCCAGGGGGCAGTACAATCAGCCCCAGCATTTT.

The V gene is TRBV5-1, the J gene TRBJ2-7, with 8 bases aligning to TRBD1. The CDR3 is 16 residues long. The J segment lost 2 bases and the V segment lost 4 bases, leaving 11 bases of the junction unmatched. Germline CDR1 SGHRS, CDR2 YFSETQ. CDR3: CASSSSAGQGTYEQYF. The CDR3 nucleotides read TGCGCCAGCAGCAGCTCGGCCGGACAGGGAACCTACGAGCAGTACTTC.

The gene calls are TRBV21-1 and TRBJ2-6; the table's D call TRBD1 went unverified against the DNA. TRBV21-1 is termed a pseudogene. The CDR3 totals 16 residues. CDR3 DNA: TGTGGGGTTTTAGTGCAGGGGGCGACTGGGGCCAACGTCCTGACTTTC. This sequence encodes CGVLVQGATGANVLTF.

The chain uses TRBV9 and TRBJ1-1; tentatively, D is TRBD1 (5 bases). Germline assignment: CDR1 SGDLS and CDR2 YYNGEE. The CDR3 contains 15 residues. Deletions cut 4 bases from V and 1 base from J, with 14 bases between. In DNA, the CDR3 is TGTGCCAGCAGCAAACAGGTTCTCCCGAACACTGAAGCTTTCTTT. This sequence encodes CASSKQVLPNTEAFF.

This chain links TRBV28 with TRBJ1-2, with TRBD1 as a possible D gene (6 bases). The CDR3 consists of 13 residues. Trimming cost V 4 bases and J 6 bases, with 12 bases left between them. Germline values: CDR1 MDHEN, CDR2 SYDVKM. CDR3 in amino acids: CASSWAGGDGYTF. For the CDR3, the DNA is TGTGCCAGCAGTTGGGCGGGGGGCGATGGCTACACCTTC.

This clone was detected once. The CDR3 region is CASSYSGGGEKLFF. As DNA, the CDR3 is TGTGCCAGCAGTTACTCAGGGGGCGGTGAAAAACTGTTTTTT. The chain couples TRBV6-5 to TRBJ1-4; 7 bases are a match to TRBD1. Germline V gene sequence: CDR1 MNHEY, CDR2 SVGAGI. Trimming cost V 0 bases and J 7 bases; bases outside gene matches: 2. The CDR3 totals 14 residues.

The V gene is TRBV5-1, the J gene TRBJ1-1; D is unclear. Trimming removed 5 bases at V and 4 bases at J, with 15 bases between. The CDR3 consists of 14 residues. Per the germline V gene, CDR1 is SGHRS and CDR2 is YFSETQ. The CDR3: CASSYGLEGTEAFF. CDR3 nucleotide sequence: TGCGCCAGCAGTTACGGTCTTGAGGGCACTGAAGCTTTCTTT.

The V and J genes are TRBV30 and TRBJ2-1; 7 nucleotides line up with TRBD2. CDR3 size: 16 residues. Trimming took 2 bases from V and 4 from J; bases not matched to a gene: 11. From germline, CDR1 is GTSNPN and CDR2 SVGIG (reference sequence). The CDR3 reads CAWSQQRGAIYNEQFF. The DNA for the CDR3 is TGTGCCTGGAGTCAACAGCGGGGAGCTATTTACAATGAGCAGTTCTTC.

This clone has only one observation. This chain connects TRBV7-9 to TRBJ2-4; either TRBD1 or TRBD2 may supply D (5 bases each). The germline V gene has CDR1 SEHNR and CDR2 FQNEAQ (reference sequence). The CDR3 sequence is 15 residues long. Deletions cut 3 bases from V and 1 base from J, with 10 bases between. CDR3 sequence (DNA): TGTGCCAGCAGCTTGGGGGATACGGCCAAAAACATTCAGTACTTC. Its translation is CASSLGDTAKNIQYF. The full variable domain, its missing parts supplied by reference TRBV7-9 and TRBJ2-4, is DTGVSQNPRHKITKRGQNVTFRCDPISEHNRLYWYRQTLGQGPEFLTYFQNEAQLEKSRLLSDRFSAERPKGSFSTLEIQRTEQGDSAMYLCASSLGDTAKNIQYFGAGTRLSVL.

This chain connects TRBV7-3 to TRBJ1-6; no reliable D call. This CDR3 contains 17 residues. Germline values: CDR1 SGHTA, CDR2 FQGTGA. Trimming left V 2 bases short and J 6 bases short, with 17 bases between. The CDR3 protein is CASSLPHHPTPNSPLHF. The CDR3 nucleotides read TGTGCCAGCAGCTTACCCCATCACCCGACCCCTAATTCACCCCTCCACTTT.

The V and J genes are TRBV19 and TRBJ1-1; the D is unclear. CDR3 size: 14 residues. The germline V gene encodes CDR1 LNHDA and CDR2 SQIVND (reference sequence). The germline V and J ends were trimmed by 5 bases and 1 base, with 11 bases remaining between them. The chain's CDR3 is CASSVGNGNTEAFF. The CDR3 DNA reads TGTGCCAGTAGTGTGGGGAATGGGAACACTGAAGCTTTCTTT.

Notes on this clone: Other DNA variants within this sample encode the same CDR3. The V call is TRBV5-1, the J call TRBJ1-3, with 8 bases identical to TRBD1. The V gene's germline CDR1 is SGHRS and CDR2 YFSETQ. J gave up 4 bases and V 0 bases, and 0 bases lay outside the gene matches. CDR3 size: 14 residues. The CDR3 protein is CASSLDRGGNTIYF. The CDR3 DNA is TGCGCCAGCAGCTTGGACAGGGGGGGAAACACCATATATTTT.

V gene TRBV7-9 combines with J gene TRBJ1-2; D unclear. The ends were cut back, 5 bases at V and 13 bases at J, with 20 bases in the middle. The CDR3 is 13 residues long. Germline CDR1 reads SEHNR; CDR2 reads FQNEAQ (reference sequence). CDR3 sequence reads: CASSERPDPSCTF. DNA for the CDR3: TGTGCCAGCAGCGAGAGACCAGACCCTAGCTGCACCTTC.

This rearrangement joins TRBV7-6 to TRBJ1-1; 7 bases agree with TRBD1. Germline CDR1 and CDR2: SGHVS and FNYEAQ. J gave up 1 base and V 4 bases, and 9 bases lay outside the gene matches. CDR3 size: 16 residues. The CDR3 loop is CASSYSTGAPNTEAFF. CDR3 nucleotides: TGTGCCAGCAGCTACTCTACAGGGGCCCCGAACACTGAAGCTTTCTTT.

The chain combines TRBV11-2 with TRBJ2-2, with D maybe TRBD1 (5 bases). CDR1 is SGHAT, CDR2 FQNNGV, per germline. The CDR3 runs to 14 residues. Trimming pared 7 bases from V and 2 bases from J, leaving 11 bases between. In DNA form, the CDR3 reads TGTGCCAGCACCTTGACAGCCAACACCGGGGAGCTGTTTTTT. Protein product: CASTLTANTGELFF. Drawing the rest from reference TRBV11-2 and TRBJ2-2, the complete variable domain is EAGVAQSPRYKIIEKRQSVAFWCNPISGHATLYWYQQILGQGPKLLIQFQNNGVVDDSQLPKDRFSAERLKGVDSTLKIQPAKLEDSAVYLCASTLTANTGELFFGEGSRLTVL.

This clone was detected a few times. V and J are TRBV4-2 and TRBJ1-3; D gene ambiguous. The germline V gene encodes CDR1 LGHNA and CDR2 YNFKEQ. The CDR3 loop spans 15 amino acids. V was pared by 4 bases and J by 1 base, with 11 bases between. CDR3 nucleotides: TGTGCCAGCAGCCGGGAGGGTGTGTCTGGAAACACCATATATTTT. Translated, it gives CASSREGVSGNTIYF.